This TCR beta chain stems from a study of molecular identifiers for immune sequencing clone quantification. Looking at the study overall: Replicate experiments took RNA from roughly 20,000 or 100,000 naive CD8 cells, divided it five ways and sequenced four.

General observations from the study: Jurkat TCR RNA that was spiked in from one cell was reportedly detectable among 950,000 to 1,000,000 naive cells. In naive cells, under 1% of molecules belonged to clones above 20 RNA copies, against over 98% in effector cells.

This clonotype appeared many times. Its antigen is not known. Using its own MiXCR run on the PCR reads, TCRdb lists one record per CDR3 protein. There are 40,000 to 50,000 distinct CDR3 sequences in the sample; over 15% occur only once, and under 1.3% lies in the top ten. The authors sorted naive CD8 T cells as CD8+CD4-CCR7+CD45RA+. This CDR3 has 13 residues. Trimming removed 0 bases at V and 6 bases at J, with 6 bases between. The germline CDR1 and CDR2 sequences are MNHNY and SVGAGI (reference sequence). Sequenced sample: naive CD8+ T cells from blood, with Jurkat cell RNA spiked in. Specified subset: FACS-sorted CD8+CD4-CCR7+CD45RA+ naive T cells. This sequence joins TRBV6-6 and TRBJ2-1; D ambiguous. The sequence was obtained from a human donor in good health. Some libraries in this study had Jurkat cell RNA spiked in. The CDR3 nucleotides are TGTGCCAGCAGTTACTCGAATTTCAATGAGCAGTTCTTC. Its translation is CASSYSNFNEQFF.